These 21 T cell receptor beta chains share one sample of origin, sequenced in a study of early T cells in non-severe SARS-CoV-2 infection. MiXCR, applied by TCRdb to the 5' RACE reads, yields one record per CDR3 protein. Of about 76,000 distinct CDR3 sequences in the sample, about 16% were seen once. Sequences were obtained from whole blood. The receptors were sampled from an adult who was a healthcare worker with PCR-confirmed SARS-CoV-2 infection or an uninfected control (not recorded which).

This clonotype occurred a few times. The chain's CDR3 is CASSSPGQRHGYTF. CDR3 sequence (DNA): TGCGCCAGCAGCTCCCCGGGCCAACGGCATGGCTACACCTTC. J is TRBJ1-2 and V is TRBV5-1, with D unresolved. There are 14 residues in the CDR3. Trimming took 3 bases from V and 6 from J, leaving 15 bases between them. CDR1 and CDR2 from the germline V gene are SGHRS and YFSETQ.

This clonotype was counted ten times or more. This sequence joins TRBV3-1 and TRBJ1-1; no reliable D call. CDR3 length: 17 amino acids. The V gene lost 1 base and the J gene lost 3 bases, with 18 bases spanning the gap. Germline V CDR1 and CDR2: LGHDT, YNNKEL (reference sequence). The CDR3 nucleotides read TGTGCCAGCAGCCAAGTTTTGAAGGGAAGGAGTGACACTGAAGCTTTCTTT. Amino acid sequence: CASSQVLKGRSDTEAFF.

The rearrangement uses TRBV28 and TRBJ1-2; D is uncertain. Germline CDR1 and CDR2: MDHEN and SYDVKM. Trimming took off 3 bases at V and 4 bases at J, with 9 bases between the two ends. This CDR3 spans 13 amino acids. The CDR3 here is CASSFGRVYGYTF. CDR3 in DNA: TGTGCCAGCAGTTTTGGACGGGTCTATGGCTACACCTTC.

V is TRBV3-1 and J is TRBJ1-1; 9 nucleotides line up with TRBD1. The CDR3 has 12 residues. Germline V gene lookup returns CDR1 LGHDT and CDR2 YNNKEL (reference sequence). With 5 bases clipped from V and 12 bases from J, the junction kept 7 bases outside the gene matches. DNA for the CDR3: TGTGCCAGCAGCTGGGACAGGGCCAAAACTTTCTTT. Translated, it gives CASSWDRAKTFF.

This clonotype was detected a few times. CDR3 protein: CASGKFSINTGELFF. In DNA, the CDR3 is TGTGCCAGCGGGAAATTCTCAATTAACACCGGGGAGCTGTTTTTT. The genes are TRBV7-8 and TRBJ2-2, with D unclear. This CDR3 contains 15 residues. V was cut by 8 bases and J by 2 bases, with 15 bases left in between. The germline V gene has CDR1 SGHVS and CDR2 FQNEAQ.

This clonotype was recorded a few times. This chain connects TRBV12-3 or TRBV12-4 to TRBJ2-2; D not resolved. V was cut by 3 bases and J by 4 bases, with 9 bases left in between. CDR3 length equals 14 residues. The CDR3 protein is CASSFGPVTGELFF. Written as DNA, the CDR3 is TGTGCCAGCAGTTTCGGCCCGGTCACCGGGGAGCTGTTTTTT.

This clonotype was found a few times. V and J are TRBV12-3 or TRBV12-4 and TRBJ1-2; no reliable D call. V lost 4 bases and J 4 bases, leaving 13 bases between the germline ends. The CDR3 sequence is 14 residues long. Written as DNA, the CDR3 is TGTGCCAGCAGTTCCCTCCCCCCGACCTATGGCTACACCTTC. Amino acids: CASSSLPPTYGYTF.

This clonotype was counted only a few times. The V and J genes are TRBV14 and TRBJ2-7; D remains ambiguous. This CDR3 contains 15 residues. The germline CDR1 and CDR2 sequences are SGHDN and FVKESK. With 4 bases removed from V and 0 bases from J, the gap between germline ends came to 13 bases. The CDR3 nucleotides read TGTGCCAGCAGCCCTTGGGCGCGTAGCTCCTACGAGCAGTACTTC. It encodes CASSPWARSSYEQYF.

V usage is TRBV4-2 and J usage is TRBJ2-1, with a possible D match to TRBD1 (5 bases). The CDR3 spans 15 residues. Trimming stripped 0 bases from V and 8 bases from J, with 14 bases between. Per the germline V gene, CDR1 is LGHNA and CDR2 is YNFKEQ. As DNA, the CDR3 is TGTGCCAGCAGCCAAGATGGGCAGGGAAGACATGAGCAGTTCTTC. It yields the protein CASSQDGQGRHEQFF.

The chain recombines TRBV7-9 with TRBJ2-7, with 9 positions matching TRBD1. Germline V gene lookup returns CDR1 SEHNR and CDR2 FQNEAQ (reference sequence). The junction had 6 bases not matched to a gene; V was cut back by 5 bases and J by 1 base. The CDR3 has 15 amino acids. This CDR3 is CASSPGTGRSYEQYF. The DNA for the CDR3 is TGTGCCAGCAGCCCCGGGACAGGGCGATCCTACGAGCAGTACTTC.

This clonotype showed up many times. The chain joins TRBV27 to TRBJ1-2; D remains unclear. This CDR3 contains 14 residues. V shed 5 bases and J shed 3 bases, with 13 bases lying between them. Per germline, CDR1 MNHEY and CDR2 SMNVEV (reference sequence). The CDR3, as DNA: TGTGCCAGCAGTCCAACGGACGGATACTATGGCTACACCTTC. Translation gives CASSPTDGYYGYTF.

The chain couples TRBV28 to TRBJ1-1; D is possibly TRBD1 (6 bases). The V gene lost 6 bases and the J gene lost 4 bases, with 21 bases spanning the gap. CDR3 length: 16 residues. Per germline, CDR1 MDHEN and CDR2 SYDVKM. DNA for the CDR3: TGTGCCAGCAGGCGCCCCAGGGCGGGGGGCATCACTGAAGCTTTCTTT. Its translation: CASRRPRAGGITEAFF.

The chain joins TRBV12-3 or TRBV12-4 to TRBJ1-1, with unresolved D. The CDR3 contains 13 residues. V lost 7 bases and J 1 base, leaving 10 bases between the germline ends. The CDR3 DNA reads as TGTGCCAGCACCCTACCGCGGAACACTGAAGCTTTCTTT. Amino acid sequence: CASTLPRNTEAFF.

There are many counts of this clonotype. J is TRBJ2-1 and V is TRBV29-1; D ambiguous. From germline, CDR1 is SQVTM and CDR2 ANQGSEA. This CDR3 is built from 13 residues. V shed 6 bases and J shed 3 bases, with 12 bases lying between them. CDR3 sequence: CSVRAQGYNEQFF. Written as DNA, the CDR3 is TGCAGCGTCCGGGCTCAAGGCTACAATGAGCAGTTCTTC.

This clonotype has only a few counts. The chain employs TRBV19 and TRBJ1-2, with TRBD1 matching 9 bases. Germline CDR1 and CDR2: LNHDA and SQIVND (reference sequence). This CDR3 spans 13 amino acids. J lost 8 bases, V lost 5 bases, and 6 bases had no gene match. As DNA, the CDR3 is TGTGCCAGTAGTCTACAGGGGGCGCAGGGCTACACCTTC. Residues: CASSLQGAQGYTF. The complete variable domain, with remaining parts taken from reference TRBV19 and TRBJ1-2, reads DGGITQSPKYLFRKEGQNVTLSCEQNLNHDAMYWYRQDPGQGLRLIYYSQIVNDFQKGDIAEGYSVSREKKESFPLTVTSAQKNPTAFYLCASSLQGAQGYTFGSGTRLTVV.

This clonotype was recorded a few times. This sequence joins TRBV29-1 and TRBJ1-2; D not resolved. Trimming removed 4 bases from V and 3 bases from J, with 9 bases in between. The CDR3 runs to 12 residues. Looked up from germline, CDR1 is SQVTM and CDR2 is ANQGSEA. As DNA, the CDR3 is TGCAGCGTTGTTACCACAGACTATGGCTACACCTTC. Translating gives CSVVTTDYGYTF.

The J gene is TRBJ1-1, the V gene TRBV7-3; D is unresolved. The CDR3 totals 13 residues. V was cut by 1 base and J by 5 bases, with 8 bases left in between. Germline V gene lookup returns CDR1 SGHTA and CDR2 FQGTGA. The chain's CDR3 is CASSLSGQTEAFF. CDR3 sequence (DNA): TGTGCCAGCAGCTTAAGTGGTCAAACTGAAGCTTTCTTT.

The table lists this clonotype with many counts. The rearrangement joins TRBV29-1 to TRBJ1-3; TRBD1 matches at 8 bases. V dropped 2 bases and J dropped 4; count of bases not matched to a gene: 4. The CDR3 consists of 14 residues. Germline CDR1 SQVTM, CDR2 ANQGSEA. As DNA, the CDR3 is TGCAGCGTTGAACGCAGGGGGCAGGGAAACACCATATATTTT. Its protein product is CSVERRGQGNTIYF.

This clonotype has only a few counts. V is TRBV19 and J is TRBJ2-7; TRBD2 matches 9 bases. Germline V lookup: CDR1 LNHDA, CDR2 SQIVND (reference sequence). With 6 bases clipped from V and 0 bases from J, the junction kept 3 bases outside the gene matches. CDR3 length equals 14 residues. The CDR3 region is CASSYSGGSYEQYF. The CDR3 nucleotides are TGTGCCAGTAGCTATAGCGGGGGCTCCTACGAGCAGTACTTC.

This clonotype showed up just a few times. The chain combines TRBV7-2 with TRBJ2-7, with 12 bases identical to TRBD1. The CDR3 runs 18 residues. Germline CDR1 and CDR2: SGHTA and FQGNSA. Trimming took 4 bases from V and 0 from J; bases not matched to a gene: 10. The CDR3 nucleotides are TGTGCCAGCAGCTCTCCGGGACAGGGGGCCACTTACTCCTACGAGCAGTACTTC. Translating it yields CASSSPGQGATYSYEQYF.

Only a few counts were recorded for this clonotype. The V call is TRBV9, the J call TRBJ2-3, with TRBD2 matching 12 bases. Germline values: CDR1 SGDLS, CDR2 YYNGEE. The CDR3 totals 17 residues. J was trimmed by 2 bases and V by 2 bases; bases with no gene match: 6. The CDR3 reads CASSVRLAGDSTDTQYF. CDR3 bases: TGTGCCAGCAGCGTGAGACTAGCGGGAGACTCCACAGATACGCAGTATTTT.